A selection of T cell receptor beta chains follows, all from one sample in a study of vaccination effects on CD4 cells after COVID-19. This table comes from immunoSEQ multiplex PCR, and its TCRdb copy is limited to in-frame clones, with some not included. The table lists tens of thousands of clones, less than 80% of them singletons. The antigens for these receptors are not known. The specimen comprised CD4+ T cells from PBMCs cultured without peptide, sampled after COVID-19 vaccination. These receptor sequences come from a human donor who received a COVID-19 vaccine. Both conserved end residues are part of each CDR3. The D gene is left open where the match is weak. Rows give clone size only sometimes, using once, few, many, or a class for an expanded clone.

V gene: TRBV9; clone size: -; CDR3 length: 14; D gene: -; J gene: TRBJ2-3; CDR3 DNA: TGTGCCAGCAGCGTAGTACCGGGCACAGATACGCAGTATTTT; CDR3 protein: CASSVVPGTDTQYF
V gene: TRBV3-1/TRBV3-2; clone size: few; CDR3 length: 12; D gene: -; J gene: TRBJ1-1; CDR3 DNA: TGTGCCAGCAGCCAGGTTAACACTGAAGCTTTCTTT; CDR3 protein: CASSQVNTEAFF
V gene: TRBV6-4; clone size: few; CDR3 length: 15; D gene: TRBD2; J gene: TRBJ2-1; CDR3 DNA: TGTGCCAGCAGTGACTCCGGACTAGCGGGCGATGAGCAGTTCTTC; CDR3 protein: CASSDSGLAGDEQFF
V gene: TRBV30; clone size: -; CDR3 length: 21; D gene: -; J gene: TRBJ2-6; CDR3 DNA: TGTGCCTGGAGTAAGAAAAAACTCAGCCTGCCCCAGTCTCTGGGGGCCAACGTCCTGACTTTC; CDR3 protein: CAWSKKKLSLPQSLGANVLTF
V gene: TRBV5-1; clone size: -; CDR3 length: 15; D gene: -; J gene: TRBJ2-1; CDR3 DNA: TGCGCCAGCAGCTTGGGGCAGGCCATCTACAATGAGCAGTTCTTC; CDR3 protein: CASSLGQAIYNEQFF
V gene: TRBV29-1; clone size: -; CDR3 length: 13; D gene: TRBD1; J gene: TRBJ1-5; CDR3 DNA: TGCAGCGTCACGACAGGGTTCGAACAGCCCCAGCATTTT; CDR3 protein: CSVTTGFEQPQHF
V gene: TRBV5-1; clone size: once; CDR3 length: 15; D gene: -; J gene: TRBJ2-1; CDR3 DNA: TGCGCCAGCAGCTTGACGGGACAAACCTACAATGAGCAGTTCTTC; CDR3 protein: CASSLTGQTYNEQFF
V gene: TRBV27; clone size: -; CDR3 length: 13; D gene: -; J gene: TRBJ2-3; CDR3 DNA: TGTGCCAGCAGGGCGGGGGCCACAGATACGCAGTATTTT; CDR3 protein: CASRAGATDTQYF
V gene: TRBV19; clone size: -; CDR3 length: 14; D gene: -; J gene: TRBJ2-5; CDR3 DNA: TGTGCCAGCCGACTTCAGGGACGGGGAGAGACCCAGTACTTC; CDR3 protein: CASRLQGRGETQYF
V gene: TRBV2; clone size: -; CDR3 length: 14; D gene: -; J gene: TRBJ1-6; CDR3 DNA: TGTGCCAGCAGGAGCCAGGCCTATAATTCACCCCTCCACTTT; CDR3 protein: CASRSQAYNSPLHF